This T cell receptor (beta chain) is drawn from a study of T-cell reconstitution after alpha-beta-depleted transplantation in children. Points from the study as a whole: Several hundred graft clones that had expanded were reportedly the source of alpha-beta T cells about two months after transplant. In some patients, recipient T cells and intrathymic progenitors surviving conditioning explained high day-60 diversity. Most T-cell counts and diversity one year after the transplant came from T cells that were newly produced.

The library targeted TCRbeta and was prepared with unique molecular identifiers. TCRdb reprocessed the PCR reads via MiXCR and lists one record per CDR3 protein. The sample shows 75,000 to 80,000 distinct CDR3 sequences, around 18% of them seen only once. With regard to this clonotype: Its specificity is unknown.

V lost 6 bases to trimming and J lost 6 bases; unmatched junction nucleotides: 15. Per the germline V gene, CDR1 is MRHNA and CDR2 is SNTAGT. The CDR3 extends over 17 amino acids. The sequencing here drew on PBMCs, mostly from graft donor cells, taken 360 days after TCRalphabeta/CD19-depleted stem cell transplant. V and J are TRBV6-4 and TRBJ1-2, with 11 nucleotides matching TRBD1. The TCR originated in a male patient between 2 and 10 years old who had a stem cell transplant for acute lymphoblastic leukemia, so the T cells may come from the graft donor. CDR3 sequence (DNA): TGTGCCAGCAGGACTATCGGGACAGGGGGAGAGGGGGATGGCTACACCTTC. This encodes CASRTIGTGGEGDGYTF.